This T cell receptor beta chain stems from a study of CDR3 diversity in severe acne. The ends lost 4 bases at V and 7 bases at J; junction bases unmatched: 17. The CDR3 spans 17 residues. Germline-derived CDR1 and CDR2 are SGHTA and FQGTGA. TCRdb independently ran MiXCR on the PCR reads; one entry per CDR3 protein. The table has 79,000 or so distinct CDR3 sequences, around 54% seen once. This TCR derives from a male donor with severe acne vulgaris. Material for sequencing was blood. J is TRBJ2-3 and V is TRBV7-3; 7 bases fit TRBD2. This chain's CDR3 is CASSSRLSGDTRYTQYF. The CDR3 DNA follows: TGTGCCAGCAGCTCGAGATTGAGCGGGGATACACGATATACGCAGTATTTT.